Detailed here is one T cell receptor beta chain. The antigen remains unidentified. PCR amplification relied on 60 Vbeta primers (plus 13 Jbeta primers). Assay: immunoSEQ multiplex PCR; the TCRdb copy retains only in-frame clones and omits some. The sample holds around 100,000 clones; more than 65% are singletons and the top ten take around 0.9%. Germline CDR1 is MNHNS and CDR2 is SASEGT. The CDR3 is 15 residues long. The ends were cut back, 4 bases at V and 4 bases at J, with 16 bases in the middle. This sample is part of a study of cytomegalovirus exposure and HLA in healthy donors. Study-wide points: A later examination showed that TCR association rates differed by HLA locus, with DRB1 most and HLA-C fewest. Earlier analysis yielded a pattern in which most TCR beta V segments were productive about 90% or about 30% of the time. Three chains linked to CMV were shown in vitro to be specific for CMV antigens.

The TCR was taken from a woman aged 30 to 39 in good health and CMV-seronegative. This chain joins TRBV6-1 and TRBJ1-1; tentatively, D is TRBD1 (5 bases). Sequenced input: PBMCs. The CDR3 DNA follows: TGTGCCAGCAGTGGAGGGCCAGGGAGGGTCACTGAAGCTTTCTTT. Translation: CASSGGPGRVTEAFF.